This passage covers 12 T cell receptor beta chains from one sample sequenced in a study of blood T cell repertoires in COVID-19. The data were produced by immunoSEQ multiplex PCR, yet TCRdb's version contains in-frame clones alone and is incomplete. The sample yields about 310,000 clones, around nine tenths seen once. The sequenced material came from peripheral blood. The receptors derive from a man between 45 and 60 years old with active or convalescent COVID-19.

CDR3 protein: CASSLSLAAKETQYF. The CDR3 nucleotides are TGCGCCAGCAGCTTGTCTCTAGCGGCCAAAGAGACCCAGTACTTC. The chain combines TRBV5-1 with TRBJ2-5; 7 bases are a match to TRBD2. This CDR3 has 15 residues. V was clipped by 1 base and J by 3 bases; unmatched bases: 6. Germline V lookup: CDR1 SGHRS, CDR2 YFSETQ.

J is TRBJ2-3 and V is TRBV5-6; 9 bases are shared with TRBD1. Germline values: CDR1 SGHDT, CDR2 YYEEEE. The J segment lost 1 base and the V segment lost 2 bases, leaving 2 bases of the junction unmatched. CDR3 length: 15 amino acids. DNA for the CDR3: TGTGCCAGCAGCTTTACAGGGGGCGGCACAGATACGCAGTATTTT. This codes for CASSFTGGGTDTQYF.

This clone was detected only a few times. The rearrangement joins TRBV30 to TRBJ1-4; perhaps TRBD1 as D (6 bases). The CDR3 has 14 amino acids. Between the trimmed V and J ends, which lost 3 bases and 8 bases, there was a span of 16 bases. From germline, CDR1 is GTSNPN and CDR2 SVGIG (reference sequence). The CDR3 spells CAWRWRKGHEKLFF. CDR3 nucleotides: TGTGCCTGGAGATGGAGGAAGGGACACGAAAAACTGTTTTTT.

V usage is TRBV2 and J usage is TRBJ2-1, with 9 bases matching TRBD1. The CDR3 loop spans 15 amino acids. J was trimmed by 7 bases and V by 7 bases; bases with no gene match: 11. In germline, CDR1 is SNHLY, CDR2 FYNNEI. CDR3: CASTVGTGIKNEQFF. The CDR3 DNA reads as TGTGCCAGCACAGTAGGGACAGGGATCAAGAATGAGCAGTTCTTC.

CDR3 nucleotide sequence: TGTGCCAGCGGTTGGGCCAGGGGCCACGAGCAGTACTTC. Protein product: CASGWARGHEQYF. The V call is TRBV6-5, the J call TRBJ2-7, with D possibly being TRBD1 (6 bases). Looked up from germline, CDR1 is MNHEY and CDR2 is SVGAGI. V lost 8 bases and J 5 bases, leaving 16 bases between the germline ends. The CDR3 covers 13 residues.

The V gene is TRBV21-1, the J gene TRBJ2-7; the table calls TRBD2, which could not be checked here. TRBV21-1 is flagged as a pseudogene. This CDR3 region has 20 residues. CDR3 amino acids: CASSKVLSWTSCWGNYEQYF. CDR3 nucleotide sequence: TGTGCCAGCAGCAAAGTTCTCTCGTGGACTAGCTGCTGGGGTAACTACGAGCAGTACTTC.

The chain employs TRBV2 and TRBJ1-2; a weak D match, TRBD1 (6 bases). In germline, CDR1 is SNHLY, CDR2 FYNNEI. CDR3 length equals 11 residues. V lost 7 bases and J 7 bases, leaving 10 bases between the germline ends. In DNA form, the CDR3 reads TGTGCCAGCACCTGGGGGCCTGGCTACACCTTC. It translates to CASTWGPGYTF.

This rearrangement joins TRBV4-3 to TRBJ2-6, with TRBD2 matching over 13 bases. Trimming took 4 bases from V and 0 from J; bases not matched to a gene: 9. CDR1 is LGHNA and CDR2 is YSLEER in the germline V gene. The length of the CDR3 is 20 residues. The CDR3 loop is CASSPRLAGGPSSGANVLTF. In DNA, the CDR3 is TGCGCCAGCAGCCCCAGACTAGCGGGGGGCCCTAGCTCTGGGGCCAACGTCCTGACTTTC.

The chain joins TRBV7-8 to TRBJ2-2; 11 bases match TRBD2. CDR3 length equals 17 residues. CDR1 is SGHVS and CDR2 is FQNEAQ in the germline V gene. Unmatched junction bases numbered 4, after V lost 2 bases and J lost 2 bases. In DNA form, the CDR3 reads TGTGCCAGCAGCTTACCGACTAGCGGGGTAAACACCGGGGAGCTGTTTTTT. This gives the protein CASSLPTSGVNTGELFF.

This clone was detected a few times. This chain connects TRBV7-9 to TRBJ2-1; TRBD2 aligns across 10 bases. With 5 bases clipped from V and 2 bases from J, the junction kept 3 bases outside the gene matches. The CDR3 totals 15 residues. The germline V gene encodes CDR1 SEHNR and CDR2 FQNEAQ (reference sequence). CDR3 sequence: CASSKSGGAYNEQFF. The CDR3 DNA is TGTGCCAGCAGCAAAAGCGGGGGGGCCTACAATGAGCAGTTCTTC.

The chain has TRBV30 and TRBJ2-3; D perhaps matches TRBD1 (6 bases). This CDR3 spans 15 amino acids. V was clipped by 1 base and J by 4 bases, with 15 bases between them. The germline V gene encodes CDR1 GTSNPN and CDR2 SVGIG (reference sequence). The CDR3 sequence is CAWSGQGSRADTQYF. The CDR3 coding sequence is TGTGCCTGGAGTGGTCAGGGGAGTAGAGCAGATACGCAGTATTTT. Using reference TRBV30 and TRBJ2-3 for the parts outside the CDR3, the full variable domain is SQTIHQWPATLVQPVGSPLSLECTVEGTSNPNLYWYRQAAGRGLQLLFYSVGIGQISSEVPQNLSASRPQDRQFILSSKKLLLSDSGFYLCAWSGQGSRADTQYFGPGTRLTVL.

The chain has TRBV28 and TRBJ1-1, with no clear D. The V gene lost 6 bases and the J gene lost 3 bases, with 23 bases spanning the gap. Germline loops: CDR1 MDHEN, CDR2 SYDVKM. The CDR3 consists of 17 residues. The CDR3 protein is CASRLLLQGRRYTEAFF. The CDR3 nucleotides read TGTGCCAGCAGACTACTCCTTCAAGGTAGAAGGTACACTGAAGCTTTCTTT.